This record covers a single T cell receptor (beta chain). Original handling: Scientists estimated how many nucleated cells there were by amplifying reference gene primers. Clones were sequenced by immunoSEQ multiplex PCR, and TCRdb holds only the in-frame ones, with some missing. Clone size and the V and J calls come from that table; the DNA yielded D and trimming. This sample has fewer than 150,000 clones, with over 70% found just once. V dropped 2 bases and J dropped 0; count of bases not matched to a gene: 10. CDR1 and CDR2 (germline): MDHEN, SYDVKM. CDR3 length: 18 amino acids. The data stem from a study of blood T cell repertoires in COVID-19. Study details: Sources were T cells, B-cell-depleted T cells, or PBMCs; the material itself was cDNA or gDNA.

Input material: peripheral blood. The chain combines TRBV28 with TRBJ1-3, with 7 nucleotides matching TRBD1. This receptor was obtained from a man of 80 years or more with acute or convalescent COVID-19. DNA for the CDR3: TGTGCCAGCAGTTTAAAAAGGGGGCCAGGGTACTCTGGAAACACCATATATTTT. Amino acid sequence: CASSLKRGPGYSGNTIYF.